The rows below give T cell receptor beta chains drawn from one sample of a study of blood T cell repertoires in COVID-19. The repertoire was sequenced with immunoSEQ multiplex PCR; TCRdb's copy has only in-frame clones and lacks some. The data contain 70,000 to 95,000 clones, around 89% of them seen just once; the ten biggest clones take up about 14%. What was sequenced was peripheral blood. The receptors stem from a man aged 70 or older with active or convalescent COVID-19. Each CDR3 is given with its conserved first and last residue. The D gene is left open where the match is weak. Only some rows state a clone size, as once, few, many or a class for expanded clones.

>NA|TRBJ2-7|TRBV5-1|TRBD2
CASSNRTSGYSYEQYF
TGCGCCAGCAGCAACCGGACTAGCGGGTACTCCTACGAGCAGTACTTC
>NA|TRBJ2-5|TRBV6-5|TRBD2
CASSPGSGRETQYF
TGTGCCAGCAGTCCGGGCAGCGGGAGAGAGACCCAGTACTTC
>NA|TRBJ1-2|TRBV29-1|NA
CSVQGNYGYTF
TGCAGCGTACAGGGTAACTATGGCTACACCTTC
>NA|TRBJ1-5|TRBV5-6|NA
CASSLGQGNVPQHF
TGTGCCAGCAGCTTGGGCCAGGGGAATGTACCCCAGCATTTT
>NA|TRBJ2-1|TRBV19|NA
CASSIVQGSYNEQFF
TGTGCCAGTAGTATAGTCCAGGGATCCTACAATGAGCAGTTCTTC
>few|TRBJ1-3|TRBV3-1/TRBV3-2|TRBD1
CASSSTGTGNTIYF
TGTGCCAGCAGCTCGACAGGGACAGGAAACACCATATATTTT
>NA|TRBJ1-2|TRBV4-2|TRBD1
CASSQRDRGVAGYTF
TGTGCCAGCAGCCAACGCGACAGGGGGGTCGCTGGCTACACCTTC
>NA|TRBJ2-2|TRBV28|TRBD1
CASRDRGWLAGELFF
TGTGCCAGCAGGGACAGGGGATGGTTGGCCGGGGAGCTGTTTTTT
>NA|TRBJ2-5|TRBV3-1/TRBV3-2|NA
CASSQNRQETQYF
TGTGCCAGCAGCCAAAACCGGCAAGAGACCCAGTACTTC
>NA|TRBJ2-5|TRBV5-1|NA
CASSKQGNQETQYF
TGCGCCAGCAGCAAGCAGGGGAATCAAGAGACCCAGTACTTC
>NA|TRBJ1-1|TRBV28|TRBD1
CASSFVLDRRTEAFF
TGTGCCAGCAGTTTTGTATTGGACAGGCGAACTGAAGCTTTCTTT
>few|TRBJ1-1|TRBV28|NA
CASSLTQDGGLNTEAFF
TGTGCCAGCAGTTTAACGCAGGATGGGGGCCTGAACACTGAAGCTTTCTTT
>NA|TRBJ1-2|TRBV29-1|TRBD1
CSVGGGGYGYTF
TGCAGCGTTGGAGGGGGCGGCTATGGCTACACCTTC
>NA|TRBJ1-4|TRBV28|NA
CASSLAGASGEKLFF
TGTGCCAGCAGTTTAGCTGGGGCGTCAGGGGAAAAACTGTTTTTT
>few|TRBJ1-2|TRBV7-9|NA
CASSYWTETNYGYTF
TGTGCCAGCAGCTATTGGACAGAAACTAACTATGGCTACACCTTC
>NA|TRBJ1-5|TRBV9|NA
CASSPSMGSGQPQHF
TGTGCCAGCAGCCCGAGCATGGGTTCAGGTCAGCCCCAGCATTTT
>NA|TRBJ1-2|TRBV6-6|TRBD1
CASSNPTGFTGYTF
TGTGCCAGCAGTAACCCGACAGGGTTTACTGGCTACACCTTC
>once|TRBJ1-1|TRBV6-1|TRBD1
CASSETGVGSTEAFF
TGTGCCAGCAGTGAAACAGGGGTGGGATCCACTGAAGCTTTCTTT
>NA|TRBJ2-5|TRBV18|TRBD1
CASSTIQGAGETQYF
TGTGCCAGCTCAACAATACAGGGGGCTGGAGAGACCCAGTACTTC
>NA|TRBJ2-3|TRBV14|NA
CASSQTSTDTQYF
TGTGCCAGCAGCCAGACTAGCACAGATACGCAGTATTTT
>NA|TRBJ2-5|TRBV7-8|TRBD1
CASSARTQGWETQYF
TGTGCCAGCAGCGCCCGGACACAGGGGTGGGAGACCCAGTACTTC
>NA|TRBJ2-3|TRBV28|NA
CASSLAWRTDTQYF
TGTGCCAGCAGTTTAGCATGGCGCACAGATACGCAGTATTTT
>few|TRBJ1-2|TRBV7-9|TRBD1
CASSLTGGFYGYTF
TGTGCCAGCAGCTTGACAGGGGGCTTCTATGGCTACACCTTC
>NA|TRBJ2-7|TRBV7-2|TRBD2
CASSSFRTRLYEQYF
TGTGCCAGCAGCTCCTTTAGGACTAGACTCTACGAGCAGTACTTC
>NA|TRBJ2-3|TRBV2|NA
CAGRTDNTDTQYF
TGTGCCGGGAGGACGGATAACACAGATACGCAGTATTTT
>few|TRBJ1-1|TRBV28|TRBD1
CASSFSGTGNTEAFF
TGTGCCAGCAGTTTCTCCGGGACAGGTAACACTGAAGCTTTCTTT
>few|TRBJ1-6|TRBV7-9|NA
CASSFPGPNSPLHF
TGTGCCAGCAGCTTCCCAGGGCCAAATTCACCCCTCCACTTT
>NA|TRBJ2-7|TRBV9|NA
CASSVRQEGAEQYF
TGTGCCAGCAGCGTCAGGCAGGAGGGCGCCGAGCAGTACTTC
>NA|TRBJ1-5|TRBV10-3|TRBD1
CAISGTDNQPQHF
TGTGCCATTTCCGGGACAGACAATCAGCCCCAGCATTTT
>NA|TRBJ1-2|TRBV20-1|NA
CSARAVPHTF
TGCAGTGCTAGGGCGGTTCCCCACACCTTC
>NA|TRBJ2-7|TRBV6-5|TRBD1
CASSRDRYYEQYF
TGTGCCAGCAGCAGGGACAGGTACTACGAGCAGTACTTC
>NA|TRBJ2-7|TRBV28|TRBD1
CASSTAGTASSYEQYF
TGTGCCAGCAGTACCGCCGGGACAGCCAGCTCCTACGAGCAGTACTTC
>NA|TRBJ1-1|TRBV29-1|NA
CSASGRWNTEAFF
TGCAGCGCGAGTGGCAGGTGGAACACTGAAGCTTTCTTT
>NA|TRBJ1-5|TRBV30|TRBD1
CAWSRDRGDQPQHF
TGTGCCTGGAGTCGGGACAGGGGGGATCAGCCCCAGCATTTT
>NA|TRBJ1-1|TRBV5-4|TRBD1
CASSIVVGTGYTEAFF
TGTGCCAGCAGCATTGTTGTAGGGACAGGGTACACTGAAGCTTTCTTT
>NA|TRBJ2-1|TRBV23-1|TRBD1
CASRRDRVYEQFF
TGCGCCAGCAGACGGGACAGGGTCTATGAGCAGTTCTTC
>few|TRBJ2-7|TRBV30|TRBD1
CAGGTGTSYEQYF
TGTGCCGGTGGGACAGGGACCTCCTACGAGCAGTACTTC
>NA|TRBJ1-1|TRBV11-1|NA
CASSRRMDRNTEAFF
TGTGCCAGCAGCCGAAGGATGGACAGGAACACTGAAGCTTTCTTT
>NA|TRBJ1-2|TRBV29-1|NA
CSVAQGSNYGYTF
TGCAGCGTTGCGCAGGGGAGTAACTATGGCTACACCTTC
>NA|TRBJ2-5|TRBV7-9|TRBD2
CASSGGAGLRKETQYF
TGTGCCAGCAGCGGAGGAGCGGGACTGAGGAAAGAGACCCAGTACTTC
>once|TRBJ2-1|TRBV2|NA
CASSTRQTGLKFF
TGTGCCAGCAGTACCCGTCAGACTGGCCTCAAGTTCTTC
>NA|TRBJ1-1|TRBV14|NA
CASSQGQNTEAFF
TGTGCCAGCAGCCAAGGTCAGAACACTGAAGCTTTCTTT
>NA|TRBJ2-7|TRBV5-1|NA
CASSLQGTYEQYF
TGCGCCAGCAGCTTGCAGGGGACCTACGAGCAGTACTTC
>once|TRBJ2-5|TRBV7-9|NA
CASSLGGGGKETQYF
TGTGCCAGCAGCTTAGGGGGAGGAGGAAAAGAGACCCAGTACTTC
>NA|TRBJ2-1|TRBV5-1|TRBD2
CASSRTLAGGLNEQFF
TGCGCCAGCAGCCGAACTCTAGCGGGAGGTCTCAATGAGCAGTTCTTC
>NA|TRBJ1-1|TRBV3-1/TRBV3-2|NA
CASSRLSRGNTEAFF
TGTGCCAGCAGCCGCCTTAGTCGGGGGAACACTGAAGCTTTCTTT
>once|TRBJ2-1|TRBV9|TRBD1
CASSVGTGVGGEQFF
TGTGCCAGCAGCGTAGGGACAGGGGTCGGCGGTGAGCAGTTCTTC